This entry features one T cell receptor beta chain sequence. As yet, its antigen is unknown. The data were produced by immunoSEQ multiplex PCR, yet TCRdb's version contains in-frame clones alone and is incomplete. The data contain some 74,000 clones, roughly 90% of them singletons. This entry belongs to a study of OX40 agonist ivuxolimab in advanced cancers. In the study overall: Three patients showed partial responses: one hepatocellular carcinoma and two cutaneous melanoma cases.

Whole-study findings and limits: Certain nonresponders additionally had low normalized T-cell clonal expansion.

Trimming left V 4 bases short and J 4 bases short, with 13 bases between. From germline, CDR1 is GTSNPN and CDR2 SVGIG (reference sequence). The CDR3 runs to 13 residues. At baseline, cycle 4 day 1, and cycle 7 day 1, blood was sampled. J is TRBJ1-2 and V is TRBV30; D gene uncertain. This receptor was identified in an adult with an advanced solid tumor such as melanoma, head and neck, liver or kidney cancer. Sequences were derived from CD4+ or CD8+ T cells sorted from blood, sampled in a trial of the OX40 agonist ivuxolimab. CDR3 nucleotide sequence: TGTGCCTGGACCGCTAATTCCGGCTATGGCTACACCTTC. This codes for CAWTANSGYGYTF.